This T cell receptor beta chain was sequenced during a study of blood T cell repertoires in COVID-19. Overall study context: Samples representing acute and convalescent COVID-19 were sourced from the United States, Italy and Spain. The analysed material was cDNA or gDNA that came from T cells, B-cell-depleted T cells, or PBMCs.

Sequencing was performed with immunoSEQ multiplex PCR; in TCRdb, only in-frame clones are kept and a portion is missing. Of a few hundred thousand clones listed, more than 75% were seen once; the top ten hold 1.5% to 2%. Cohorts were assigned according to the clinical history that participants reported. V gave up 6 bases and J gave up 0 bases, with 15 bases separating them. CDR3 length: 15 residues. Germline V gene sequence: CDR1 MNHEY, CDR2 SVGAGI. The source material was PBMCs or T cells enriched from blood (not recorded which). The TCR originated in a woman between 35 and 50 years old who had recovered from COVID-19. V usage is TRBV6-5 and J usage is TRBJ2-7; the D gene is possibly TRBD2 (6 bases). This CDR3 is CASSYAGGSSYEQYF. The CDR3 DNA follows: TGTGCCAGCAGCTACGCCGGGGGAAGCTCCTACGAGCAGTACTTC.